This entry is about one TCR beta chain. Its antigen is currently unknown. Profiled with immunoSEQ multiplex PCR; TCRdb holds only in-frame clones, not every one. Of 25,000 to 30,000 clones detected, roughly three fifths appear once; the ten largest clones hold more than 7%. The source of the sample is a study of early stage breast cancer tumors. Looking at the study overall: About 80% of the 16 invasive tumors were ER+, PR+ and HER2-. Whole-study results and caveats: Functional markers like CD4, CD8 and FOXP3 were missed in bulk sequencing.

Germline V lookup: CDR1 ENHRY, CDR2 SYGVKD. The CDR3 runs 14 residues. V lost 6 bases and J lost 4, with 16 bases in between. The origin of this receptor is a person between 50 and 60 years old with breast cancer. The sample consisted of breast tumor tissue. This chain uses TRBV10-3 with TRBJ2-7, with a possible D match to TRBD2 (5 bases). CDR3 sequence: CAISLDSNPYEQYF. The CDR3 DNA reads TGTGCCATCAGCTTGGACTCGAATCCTTACGAGCAGTACTTC.